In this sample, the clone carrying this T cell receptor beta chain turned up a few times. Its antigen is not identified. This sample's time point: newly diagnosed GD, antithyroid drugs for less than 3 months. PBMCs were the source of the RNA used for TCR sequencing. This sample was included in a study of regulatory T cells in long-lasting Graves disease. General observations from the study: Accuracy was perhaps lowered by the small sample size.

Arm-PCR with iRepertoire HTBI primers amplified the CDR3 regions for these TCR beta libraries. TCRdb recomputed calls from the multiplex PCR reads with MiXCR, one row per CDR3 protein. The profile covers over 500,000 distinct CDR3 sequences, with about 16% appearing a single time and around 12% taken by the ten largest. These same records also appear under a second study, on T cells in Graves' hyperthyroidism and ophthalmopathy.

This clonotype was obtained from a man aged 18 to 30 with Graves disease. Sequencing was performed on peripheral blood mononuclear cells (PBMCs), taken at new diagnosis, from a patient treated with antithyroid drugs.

CDR3 in amino acids: CASSPPEVDTQYF. The DNA of the CDR3 is TGTGCCAGCAGCCCCCCGGAGGTAGATACGCAGTATTTT. The gene calls are TRBV7-9 and TRBJ2-3; tentatively, D is TRBD2 (5 bases). The germline V gene has CDR1 SEHNR and CDR2 FQNEAQ (reference sequence). There are 13 residues in the CDR3. The V end lost 5 bases, the J end lost 5 bases, and 11 bases lay between the germline ends.